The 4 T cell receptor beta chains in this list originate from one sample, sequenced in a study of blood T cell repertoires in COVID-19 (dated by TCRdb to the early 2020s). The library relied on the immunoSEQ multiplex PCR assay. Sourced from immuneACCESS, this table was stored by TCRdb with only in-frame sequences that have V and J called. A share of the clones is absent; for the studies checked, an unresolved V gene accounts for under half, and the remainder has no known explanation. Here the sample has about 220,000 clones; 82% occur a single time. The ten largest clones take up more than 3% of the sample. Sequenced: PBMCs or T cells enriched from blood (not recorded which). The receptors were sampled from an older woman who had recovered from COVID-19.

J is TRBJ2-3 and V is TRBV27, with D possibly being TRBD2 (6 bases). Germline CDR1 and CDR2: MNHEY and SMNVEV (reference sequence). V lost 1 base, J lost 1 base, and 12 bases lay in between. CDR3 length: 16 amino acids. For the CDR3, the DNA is TGTGCCAGCAGTTTATGGTCGGGAGCGGGCACAGATACGCAGTATTTT. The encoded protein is CASSLWSGAGTDTQYF.

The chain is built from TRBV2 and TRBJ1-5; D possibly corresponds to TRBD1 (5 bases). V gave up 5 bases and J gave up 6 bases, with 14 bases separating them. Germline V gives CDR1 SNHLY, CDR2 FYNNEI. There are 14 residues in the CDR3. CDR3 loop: CASSLTGRSQPQHF. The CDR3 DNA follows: TGTGCCAGCAGTCTTACAGGACGCAGTCAGCCCCAGCATTTT.

CDR3 coding DNA: TGTGCCAGCACCCCGGACAGGAGCTCCTACGAGCAGTACTTC. Translated, it gives CASTPDRSSYEQYF. The rearrangement joins TRBV2 to TRBJ2-7; TRBD1 agrees at 7 bases. CDR3 length: 14 residues. Germline assignment: CDR1 SNHLY and CDR2 FYNNEI. V dropped 7 bases and J dropped 0; count of bases not matched to a gene: 6. Looking up the rest from reference TRBV2 and TRBJ2-7 gives the full variable domain: EPEVTQTPSHQVTQMGQEVILRCVPISNHLYFYWYRQILGQKVEFLVSFYNNEISEKSEIFDDQFSVERPDGSNFTLKIRSTKLEDSAMYFCASTPDRSSYEQYFGPGTRLTVT.

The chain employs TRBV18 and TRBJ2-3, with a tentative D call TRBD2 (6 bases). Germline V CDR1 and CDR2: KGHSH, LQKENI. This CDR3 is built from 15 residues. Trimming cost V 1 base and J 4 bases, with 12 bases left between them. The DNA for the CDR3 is TGTGCCAGCTCACCACAGTACGGGAGCGCAGATACGCAGTATTTT. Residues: CASSPQYGSADTQYF.